This T cell receptor (beta chain) was identified during a study of T cells expressing NK-cell markers. Findings and caveats of the study: NKG2C+ dominant clonotypes from 5 to 7 donors made up roughly 1.0-8% of CD8+ T cells.

With respect to this clonotype: The target antigen is unknown.

Per germline, CDR1 MGHDK and CDR2 SYGVNS. The CDR3 is 15 residues long. Following a re-call of the 5' RACE reads, TCRdb has one entry per CDR3 protein and lacks DNA. The sample data list hundreds of thousands of distinct CDR3 sequences. Sequencing was performed on blood T cells: a sorted CD56 or NKG2C T cell subset, CD4+ or CD8+ T cells, or bulk PBMC T cells (not recorded which). This chain joins TRBV25-1 and TRBJ2-5; TCRdb selects TRBD1, and the lack of DNA leaves this call unchecked. The TCR originated in a man in his late teens or twenties in good health. The CDR3 is CASSVGHRGRETQYF.